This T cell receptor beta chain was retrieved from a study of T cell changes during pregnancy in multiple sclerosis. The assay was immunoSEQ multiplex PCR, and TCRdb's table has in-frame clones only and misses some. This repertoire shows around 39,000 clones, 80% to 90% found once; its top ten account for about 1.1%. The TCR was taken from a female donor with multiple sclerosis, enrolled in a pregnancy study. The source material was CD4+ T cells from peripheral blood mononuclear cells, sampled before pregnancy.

The CDR3: CASRSGTSGTNEQFF. Written as DNA, the CDR3 is TGTGCCAGCAGATCCGGGACTAGCGGGACTAATGAGCAGTTCTTC. This chain links TRBV28 with TRBJ2-1; 13 bases match TRBD2. Trimming at V came to 6 bases and at J to 7 bases, leaving 6 bases not matched to a gene. The CDR3 loop spans 15 amino acids. Germline V CDR1 and CDR2: MDHEN, SYDVKM.